These T cell receptor beta chains were read from a single sample in a study of blood T cell repertoires in COVID-19. Sequenced by immunoSEQ multiplex PCR; TCRdb stores in-frame clones only, minus some. Among 200,000 to 300,000 clones listed, approximately 86% were seen once. The sample was peripheral blood. These receptors all stem from an older woman with active or convalescent COVID-19. The CDR3 runs from the conserved cysteine through the conserved F or W. A D gene is named only where the DNA matches it firmly. Clone sizes are given selectively: once, few, many, or a class where the clone is expanded.

J gene,V gene,clone size,D gene,CDR3 DNA,CDR3 protein
TRBJ2-2,TRBV5-1,many,.,TGCGCCAGCAGCCTAAACCCAGGGTCGGCGAACACCGGGGAGCTGTTTTTT,CASSLNPGSANTGELFF
TRBJ1-2,TRBV9,.,TRBD1,TGTGCCAGCAGCTACGGGATACAGGGGGCGGACTATGGCTACACCTTC,CASSYGIQGADYGYTF
TRBJ2-5,TRBV7-9,.,TRBD1,TGTGCCAGCAGCCCGAGACAGGGGACGGAGACCCAGTACTTC,CASSPRQGTETQYF
TRBJ2-2,TRBV3-1/TRBV3-2,.,.,TGTGCCAGCAGCCAATTCGGGTGGAACACCGGGGAGCTGTTTTTT,CASSQFGWNTGELFF
TRBJ2-3,TRBV29-1,.,TRBD2,TGCAGCGTTTTGACTAGCAACACAGATACGCAGTATTTT,CSVLTSNTDTQYF
TRBJ1-2,TRBV28,.,TRBD1,TGTGCCAGCAGTACTGACAGGGGGTTCGGCTACACCTTC,CASSTDRGFGYTF
TRBJ1-6,TRBV28,once,.,TGTGCCAGCAGTTTGCTGAGTATAAATTCACCCCTCCACTTT,CASSLLSINSPLHF
TRBJ1-1,TRBV19,once,TRBD1,TGTGCCAGTAGCACCCAGGGGGGACAGGGTATCCCTAACACTGAAGCTTTCTTT,CASSTQGGQGIPNTEAFF
TRBJ1-5,TRBV27,few,.,TGTGCCAGCAGTCGGGGAGGCTATAGCAATCAGCCCCAGCATTTT,CASSRGGYSNQPQHF
TRBJ2-3,TRBV19,.,.,TGTGCCAGCTCAGGATTGGATACGCAGTATTTT,CASSGLDTQYF
TRBJ2-3,TRBV5-6,.,TRBD2,TGTGCCAGCAGCTTGGGGGTTTTAGCGGGAGGGATCTCAGATACGCAGTATTTT,CASSLGVLAGGISDTQYF
TRBJ1-6,TRBV7-2,.,.,TGTGCCAGCAGCTTGTCGACAGGTTGGAATTCACCCCTCCACTTT,CASSLSTGWNSPLHF
TRBJ1-6,TRBV5-1,.,.,TGCGCCAGCAGCTTGTGGCAGGGGCAAAATTCACCCCTCCACTTT,CASSLWQGQNSPLHF
TRBJ1-1,TRBV9,.,.,TGTGCCAGCAGCGTAGCCCCGGGAGCCGGCACTGAAGCTTTCTTT,CASSVAPGAGTEAFF
TRBJ2-5,TRBV2,.,TRBD2,TGTGCCAGCCAGAGCGGGATGAGGGAGACCCAGTACTTC,CASQSGMRETQYF
TRBJ2-7,TRBV3-1/TRBV3-2,.,TRBD2,TGTGCCAGCAGCCAAGGCGGGAGGGGATACGAGCAGTACTTC,CASSQGGRGYEQYF
TRBJ1-4,TRBV19,.,.,TGTGCCAGCCGGCGGATCGGAACTAATGAAAAACTGTTTTTT,CASRRIGTNEKLFF
TRBJ2-2,TRBV6-1,.,.,TGTGCCAGCAGCGAAAATCTCGTAGGGGTTAACACCGGGGAGCTGTTTTTT,CASSENLVGVNTGELFF
TRBJ1-2,TRBV18,.,.,TGTGCCAGCTCACCAAGGACAGCCCTTAACTATGGCTACACCTTC,CASSPRTALNYGYTF
TRBJ2-5,TRBV10-3,few,TRBD2,TGTGCCATCAGTGAGTCTTGGGGGGGCCAAGAGACCCAGTACTTC,CAISESWGGQETQYF
TRBJ1-6,TRBV6-5,once,TRBD1,TGTGCCAGCAGTTTCCGGGACAGGGGCTATAATTCACCCCTCCACTTT,CASSFRDRGYNSPLHF
TRBJ2-5,TRBV5-1,once,TRBD2,TGCGCCAGCAGCTTAAGGACTAGCCCTGAGACCCAGTACTTC,CASSLRTSPETQYF
TRBJ1-1,TRBV7-2,.,.,TGTGCCAGCAGCTCCCCCCGGGGAGGGTTAGGTACTGAAGCTTTCTTT,CASSSPRGGLGTEAFF
TRBJ1-4,TRBV10-3,.,TRBD1,TGTGCCATCAGTCCCCGGGGGACAGGGGCTAATGAAAAACTGTTTTTT,CAISPRGTGANEKLFF
TRBJ1-4,TRBV4-1,once,TRBD1,TGCGCCAGCAGCCAGGACAGGGGTCCTGAAAAACTGTTTTTT,CASSQDRGPEKLFF
TRBJ2-3,TRBV7-2,.,.,TGTGCCAGCAGCTTAGCCGGGAAGGTCACAGATACGCAGTATTTT,CASSLAGKVTDTQYF
TRBJ2-1,TRBV24-1,.,TRBD2,TGTGCCACCAGTGGAGCGGGAGACGGCTACAATGAGCAGTTCTTC,CATSGAGDGYNEQFF
TRBJ1-2,TRBV5-1,.,.,TGCGCCAGCACCCCTGGGGGCAGACTAAACTATGGCTACACCTTC,CASTPGGRLNYGYTF
TRBJ2-2,TRBV7-2,.,.,TGTGCCAGCAGCCTATACGACAGGCCGAACACCGGGGAGCTGTTTTTT,CASSLYDRPNTGELFF
TRBJ1-1,TRBV29-1,.,TRBD1,TGCAGCGCCAGACAGGGCGGGGACACTGAAGCTTTCTTT,CSARQGGDTEAFF
TRBJ1-6,TRBV7-8,once,.,TGTGCCAGCAGCTTAACCAGGGGTGAATCACCCCTCCACTTT,CASSLTRGESPLHF
TRBJ2-5,TRBV5-5,.,.,TGTGCCAGCAGCTGGAGGGACAGTGGAGAGACCCAGTACTTC,CASSWRDSGETQYF
TRBJ1-4,TRBV18,.,.,TGTGCCAGCTCACTACAAGCTAATGAAAAACTGTTTTTT,CASSLQANEKLFF
TRBJ2-1,TRBV13,.,TRBD2,TGTGCCAGCAGCTTATATGCTAGCGGGGGGGCTTCTTCCTACAATGAGCAGTTCTTC,CASSLYASGGASSYNEQFF
TRBJ2-5,TRBV5-1,.,TRBD2,TGCGCCAGCAGCTCCCCTAGCGGTCAAGAGACCCAGTACTTC,CASSSPSGQETQYF
TRBJ2-3,TRBV2,.,.,TGTGCCAGCAGTGGGGCCCTCCGGTACACAGATACGCAGTATTTT,CASSGALRYTDTQYF
TRBJ1-1,TRBV13,.,.,TGTGCCAGCAGCCTTCAGGGGCGGAACACTGAAGCTTTCTTT,CASSLQGRNTEAFF
TRBJ1-1,TRBV12-3/TRBV12-4,few,.,TGTGCCAGCAGTTTTCACGGGAACACTGAAGCTTTCTTT,CASSFHGNTEAFF
TRBJ1-2,TRBV2,.,.,TGTGCCAGCTCAGAGGAATCTAACTATGGCTACACCTTC,CASSEESNYGYTF
TRBJ1-6,TRBV9,few,.,TGTGCCAGCAGCCAAGACAGAGGTTCCTATAATTCACCCCTCCACTTT,CASSQDRGSYNSPLHF
TRBJ2-1,TRBV7-2,.,TRBD1,TGTGCCAGCAGCCCTACAGGGACAGGGAATGAGCAGTTCTTC,CASSPTGTGNEQFF
TRBJ2-2,TRBV5-1,once,.,TGCGCCAGCAGCTACGACAGGAACACCGGGGAGCTGTTTTTT,CASSYDRNTGELFF
TRBJ2-1,TRBV7-9,.,.,TGTGCCAGCAGCTTAGAACAGGGCCGAAGGCAGTTCTTC,CASSLEQGRRQFF
TRBJ2-3,TRBV10-3,.,.,TGTGCCATCGGCACGATCGGGAGTACAGATACGCAGTATTTT,CAIGTIGSTDTQYF
TRBJ2-1,TRBV27,.,TRBD2,TGTGCCAGCAGTCAAGCGGGGGATTTCTCCTACAATGAGCAGTTCTTC,CASSQAGDFSYNEQFF
TRBJ2-1,TRBV2,.,TRBD1,TGTGCCATACCGGGACAGGGAGGACGTGAGCAGTTCTTC,CAIPGQGGREQFF
TRBJ2-3,TRBV9,.,TRBD2,TGTGCCAGCAGCGTCGGCGGGAGCCCCACAGATACGCAGTATTTT,CASSVGGSPTDTQYF
TRBJ1-1,TRBV5-6,.,TRBD1,TGTGCCAGCAGCTTGGCTTCCGGGACAGGGAGAACTGAAGCTTTCTTT,CASSLASGTGRTEAFF
TRBJ1-5,TRBV6-1,few,.,TGTGCCAGCAGTGAAGCGCTTAGAGGTAATCAGCCCCAGCATTTT,CASSEALRGNQPQHF
TRBJ1-6,TRBV9,.,.,TGTGCCAGCAGCGGACGACAGGAGGAGTCACCCCTCCACTTT,CASSGRQEESPLHF
TRBJ2-7,TRBV14,few,.,TGTGCCAGCAGCCAAGAAAGGAGCAAGCAGTACTTC,CASSQERSKQYF
TRBJ1-2,TRBV27,.,TRBD1,TGTGCCAGCAGTCCCGGGACAGGGACTGGCTACACCTTC,CASSPGTGTGYTF